This T cell receptor beta chain comes out of a study of T cells in localized non-small cell lung cancer. The protocol was immunoSEQ multiplex PCR, while the TCRdb copy is restricted to in-frame clones and leaves out a portion. The table lists tens of thousands of clones, 80% to 90% of them singletons. The sample was PBMCs, taken before any cancer treatment. The TCR comes from a man between 40 and 69 years old with stage II squamous cell lung carcinoma.

CDR3 amino acids: CASSSGLAVGSTDTQYF. In DNA, the CDR3 is TGTGCCAGCAGCTCGGGACTAGCGGTTGGAAGCACAGATACGCAGTATTTT. The genes are TRBV5-4 and TRBJ2-3; 11 nucleotides line up with TRBD2. Germline V CDR1 and CDR2: SGHNT, YYREEE (reference sequence). The ends lost 3 bases at V and 0 bases at J; junction bases unmatched: 6. The CDR3 length is 17 residues.